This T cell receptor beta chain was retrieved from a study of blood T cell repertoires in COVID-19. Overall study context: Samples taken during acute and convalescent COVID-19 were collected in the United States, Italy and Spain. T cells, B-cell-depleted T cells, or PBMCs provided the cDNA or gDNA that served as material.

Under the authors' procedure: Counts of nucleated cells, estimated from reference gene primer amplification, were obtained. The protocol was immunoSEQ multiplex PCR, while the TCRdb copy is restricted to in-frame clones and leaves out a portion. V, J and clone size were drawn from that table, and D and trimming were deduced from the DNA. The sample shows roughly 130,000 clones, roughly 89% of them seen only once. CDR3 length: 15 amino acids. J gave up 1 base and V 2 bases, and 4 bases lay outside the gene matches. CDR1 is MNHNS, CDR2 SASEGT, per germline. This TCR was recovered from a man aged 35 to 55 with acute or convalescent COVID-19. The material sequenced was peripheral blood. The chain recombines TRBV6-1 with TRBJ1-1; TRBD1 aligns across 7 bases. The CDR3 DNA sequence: TGTGCCAGCAGTGAACAGACAGGGTGGAACACTGAAGCTTTCTTT. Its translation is CASSEQTGWNTEAFF.